This note documents a single T cell receptor (beta chain) sequence. The data are from a study of neoadjuvant anti-PD-1 for oral cavity cancer. The V gene end was trimmed by 7 bases and the J gene end by 7 bases; junction bases not matched to a gene: 6. In germline, CDR1 is MNHEY, CDR2 SVGAGI. This CDR3 is built from 12 residues. Sequenced by immunoSEQ multiplex PCR; TCRdb stores in-frame clones only, minus some. The table includes about 13,000 clones, approximately 69% detected once. Time point denoted: after neoadjuvant nivolumab, at surgical resection. The sample was PBMCs, taken after nivolumab (anti-PD-1) treatment. This sequence originates from a person aged 35-79 years with oral cavity squamous cell carcinoma. The rearrangement links TRBV6-5 to TRBJ1-2; 7 bases agree with TRBD1. The CDR3 region is CASTTQGSGYTF. The CDR3 nucleotides read TGTGCCAGCACCACACAGGGGTCTGGCTACACCTTC.